Listed below are T cell receptor beta chains from one sample, sequenced in a study of control samples from healthy donors and cancer patients. Sequencing was performed with immunoSEQ multiplex PCR; in TCRdb, only in-frame clones are kept and a portion is missing. Among about 82,000 clones listed, 94% were seen once. Sequencing used blood. The receptors shown here come from a young woman in good health. Each CDR3 is given with its conserved first and last residue. D genes are given only for firm matches. Expanded clones get a size class; other rows say once, few or many, or leave the size out.

TRBV16,.,TRBD2,TRBJ2-3,CASNPGLATGADTQYF,TGTGCCAGCAACCCAGGACTAGCCACGGGGGCAGATACGCAGTATTTT
TRBV28,.,TRBD2,TRBJ2-7,CASSLLAGGGEQYF,TGTGCCAGCAGTTTACTAGCGGGAGGTGGAGAGCAGTACTTC
TRBV5-1,.,TRBD1,TRBJ1-2,CASSGSSGTAYGYTF,TGCGCCAGCAGCGGTTCATCCGGGACAGCCTATGGCTACACCTTC
TRBV12-3/TRBV12-4,once,.,TRBJ2-7,CASSERGDAYF,TGTGCCAGCAGTGAAAGAGGGGACGCGTACTTC
TRBV28,.,TRBD1,TRBJ1-2,CASIERGRNYGYTF,TGTGCCAGCATAGAGAGGGGGCGAAACTATGGCTACACCTTC
TRBV15,few,TRBD1,TRBJ1-2,CATSRRTTGSGYTF,TGTGCCACCAGCAGACGAACGACAGGGTCAGGCTACACCTTC
TRBV11-2,.,.,TRBJ2-7,CASSLGPPGHPSYEQYF,TGTGCCAGCAGCTTAGGTCCCCCGGGACACCCCTCCTACGAGCAGTACTTC
TRBV2,.,.,TRBJ1-3,CASSGQGPGGNTIYF,TGTGCCAGCAGTGGTCAGGGGCCCGGGGGAAACACCATATATTTT
TRBV11-2,.,.,TRBJ2-7,CASSPDAQFYEQYF,TGTGCCAGCAGCCCCGATGCACAGTTCTACGAGCAGTACTTC
TRBV4-2,once,TRBD2,TRBJ2-2,CASSQNPGLAFPGELFF,TGTGCCAGCAGCCAGAACCCGGGACTAGCGTTTCCCGGGGAGCTGTTTTTT
TRBV9,once,.,TRBJ1-4,CASSVGSTATNEKLFF,TGTGCCAGCAGCGTAGGGTCCACCGCAACTAATGAAAAACTGTTTTTT
TRBV5-4,.,TRBD2,TRBJ2-2,CASSLVLAGANTGELFF,TGTGCCAGCAGCTTGGTTCTGGCGGGAGCGAACACCGGGGAGCTGTTTTTT
TRBV10-3,.,TRBD2,TRBJ2-3,CAISAGGPSTDTQYF,TGTGCCATCTCTGCGGGGGGGCCTAGCACAGATACGCAGTATTTT
TRBV7-6,.,TRBD1,TRBJ2-5,CASSQNTGGMETQYF,TGTGCCAGCAGCCAAAACACAGGGGGCATGGAGACCCAGTACTTC
TRBV9,.,TRBD1,TRBJ1-1,CASSVEGTGLDTEAFF,TGTGCCAGCAGCGTAGAGGGGACAGGTCTGGACACTGAAGCTTTCTTT
TRBV28,.,TRBD1,TRBJ2-7,CASSVTGGRYEQYF,TGTGCCAGCAGTGTAACAGGGGGCAGATACGAGCAGTACTTC
TRBV7-9,.,TRBD1,TRBJ2-2,CASSSSPTGTGLPGELFF,TGTGCCAGCAGTTCCTCCCCAACCGGGACAGGGCTTCCCGGGGAGCTGTTTTTT
TRBV5-1,once,.,TRBJ1-1,CASKWQGSTEAFF,TGCGCCAGCAAGTGGCAGGGGAGCACTGAAGCTTTCTTT
TRBV14,.,.,TRBJ2-7,CASSQANGAQYF,TGTGCCAGCAGCCAAGCAAACGGGGCGCAGTACTTC
TRBV5-1,.,TRBD1,TRBJ1-4,CASSTGQGVNEKLFF,TGCGCCAGCAGCACAGGACAGGGGGTAAATGAAAAACTGTTTTTT
TRBV18,.,.,TRBJ2-7,CASSPQGSSYEQYF,TGTGCCAGCTCACCTCAGGGTTCCTCCTACGAGCAGTACTTC
TRBV5-1,.,.,TRBJ1-1,CASSLSGPNTEAFF,TGCGCCAGCAGCTTGTCAGGACCGAACACTGAAGCTTTCTTT
TRBV6-6,.,.,TRBJ2-2,CASSRPIGRYTGELFF,TGTGCCAGCAGCCGACCCATCGGGAGATACACCGGGGAGCTGTTTTTT
TRBV5-4,.,.,TRBJ1-1,CASSSLDTEAFF,TGTGCCAGCAGCTCTCTGGACACTGAAGCTTTCTTT
TRBV11-1,once,.,TRBJ2-7,CASSSDRYEQYF,TGTGCCAGCAGCTCTGACAGATACGAGCAGTACTTC
TRBV28,once,.,TRBJ2-7,CASSLFESGLGPYEQYF,TGTGCCAGCAGTTTATTCGAATCGGGACTCGGCCCCTACGAGCAGTACTTC
TRBV5-8,.,.,TRBJ1-2,CASSSLTASANYGYTF,TGTGCCAGCAGCTCCCTTACAGCGAGTGCTAACTATGGCTACACCTTC
TRBV6-5,.,TRBD1,TRBJ2-1,CATRTGGNNEQFF,TGTGCCACCAGGACAGGGGGAAACAATGAGCAGTTCTTC
TRBV19,.,.,TRBJ1-2,CASSGSGRLYGYTF,TGTGCCAGTAGTGGTTCGGGACGGTTATATGGCTACACCTTC
TRBV7-3,.,.,TRBJ1-1,CASSLQGTSGTEAFF,TGTGCCAGCAGCTTGCAGGGTACTAGTGGAACTGAAGCTTTCTTT
TRBV4-2,.,TRBD1,TRBJ2-1,CASSQDVGTGGNEQFF,TGTGCCAGCAGCCAAGACGTCGGGACAGGGGGCAATGAGCAGTTCTTC